This T cell receptor beta chain was obtained from a study of T cell repertoires in cytomegalovirus infection (dated by TCRdb to the late 2010s). About the full investigation: The peptide stimulations were aimed at well-studied HLA-B-restricted epitopes as well as recently identified HLA-C-restricted CMV epitopes, whose presentation resists viral immunomodulation. Donor HLA type was relevant to the analysis, as public TCR beta signatures indicated carriage of CMV infection together with the matching HLA type.

CDR1 and CDR2 were assigned from the germline V gene as SQVTM and ANQGSEA. V and J lose 6 bases and 1 base, and a span of 6 bases separates them. The CDR3 goes from the cysteine to the phenylalanine over 11 residues. Only CDR3 DNA is held: 33 bases, read in frame from base 1. The treatment or condition label of this sample denotes: in vitro stimulation with specific CMV peptide epitopes to enrich CMV-specific T cells. With regard to this clonotype: There is no known antigen for this receptor. There are no base qualities to consult, and no much larger clone falls within one base.

Here is what the overall study found, with its caveats: In both this cohort and an independent roughly 330-donor cohort, the cumulative frequency of public TCR beta family members distinguished carriers of CMV infection plus the relevant HLA type. The ex vivo response was dominated by HLA-C-restricted CMV-specific TCR beta clonotypes, and the single most frequent clonotype in two of eight donors was supplied by these HLA-C-restricted clonotypes.

Sequenced on an Illumina HiSeq 1500. TCRdb ran its own pipeline on the public reads, namely fastp trimming at Q25 and MiXCR clone calling, and kept in-frame beta chains. CDR3 protein sequences are deduplicated, and each keeps its most common genes and DNA. Present in this sample are over 95,000 distinct CDR3 sequences, around 30% of which were seen just once. The ten largest clones capture 40% to 45% of the sample. The chain employs TRBV29-1 and TRBJ1-2; a tentative D call is TRBD1 (5 bases match). The sample in question was CD8+ T cells from cultured PBMCs, obtained from culture after CMV antigen stimulation. The receptor was isolated from a human donor in good health (CMV status not recorded). Some clones in this sample may be carry-over from other donors' samples. At the DNA level, the sequence is TGCAGCGTGGGGGGTAACTATGGCTACACCTTC. Its translation is CSVGGNYGYTF.